This TCR beta chain is from a study of T cell repertoires in Merkel cell carcinoma (dated by TCRdb to between 2017 and 2020). Regarding the study in general: Patients who had received intralesional immunotherapy or systemic immune checkpoint blockade prior to the biopsy were excluded. The MCPyV-specific clonotypes were initially defined from expanded tumor-infiltrating lymphocytes through tetramer sorting, cloning and paired TCR sequencing. A diagnosis of MCPyV-positive Merkel cell carcinoma and successful in vitro expansion of tumor-infiltrating lymphocytes were required for inclusion.

What the study reported, not specific to this receptor: Normal tissue biopsies were not studied.

With respect to this clone: The antigen it binds to is not known. The input lacks base qualities; no much larger clone sits a single base away.

The immunoSEQ assay was used both to sequence TRB CDR3 from tumor genomic DNA and to process the resulting data. This is the immuneACCESS table as TCRdb keeps it, with only in-frame sequences that have V and J called. A part of the clones is gone; compared with another copy, unresolved V genes explain less than half, and the rest is unexplained. This sample comprises some 14,000 clones, over 60% of them detected only once. 15% to 20% of the sample is held by the ten biggest clonotypes. Every study subject tested positive for serum antibodies to T-antigen and had biopsy-confirmed Merkel cell carcinoma that was MCPyV-positive. Genomic DNA was extracted from five or six adjacent 10-micron frozen tumor sections without cell sorting or culture. Roughly 5 x 5 x 5 mm of tumor biopsy tissue was frozen in optimal cutting temperature compound. In the frozen biopsy, scout sections stained with hematoxylin and eosin confirmed plenty of Merkel cell carcinoma along with infiltrating cells.

What was sequenced was tumor tissue. This TCR derives from an adult with Merkel cell carcinoma.

The DNA sequence is as follows: TGTGCCACCGCGGACAGGGGCTCCTATAATTCACCCCTCCACTTT. Translated, it reads CATADRGSYNSPLHF. The V gene is TRBV19 and the J gene is TRBJ1-6, with 9 bases aligning to TRBD1. From the germline V gene (reference sequence), CDR1 is LNHDA and CDR2 is SQIVND. V is trimmed back by 10 bases and J by 0 bases, and the junction contains 4 bases that no gene match accounts for. The CDR3 spans 15 residues, from the cysteine through the phenylalanine. The retained sequence is limited to the CDR3, 45 bases, with the frame set at the first base.